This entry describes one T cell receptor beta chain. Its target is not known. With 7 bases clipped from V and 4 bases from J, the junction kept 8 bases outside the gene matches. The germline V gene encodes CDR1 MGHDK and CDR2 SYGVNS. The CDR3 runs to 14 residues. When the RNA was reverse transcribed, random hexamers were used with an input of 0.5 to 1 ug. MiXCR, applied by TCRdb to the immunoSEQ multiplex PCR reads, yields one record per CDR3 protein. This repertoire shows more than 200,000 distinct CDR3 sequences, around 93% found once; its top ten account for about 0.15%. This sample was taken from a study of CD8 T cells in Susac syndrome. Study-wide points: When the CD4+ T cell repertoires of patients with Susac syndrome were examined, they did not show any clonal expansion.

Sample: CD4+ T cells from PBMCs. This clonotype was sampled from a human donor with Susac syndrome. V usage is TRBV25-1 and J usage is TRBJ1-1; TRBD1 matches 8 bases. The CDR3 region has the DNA TGTGCCAGCAATCGTACAGGGGGGGCCACTGAAGCTTTCTTT. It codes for CASNRTGGATEAFF.